This T cell receptor beta chain was recovered during a study of CD4 T cells in relation to SARS-CoV-2 and coronaviruses. Study background: Controls used an HIV-1 Nef peptide pool or no peptide.

Before the COVID-19 pandemic, during about 2010-2018, CD4+ T cells were taken from unexposed donors. The cells were cultured for 10 days before CD4+ T cells were isolated. Cells permitting, SARS-CoV-2 S/N and four cold-coronavirus spikes were tested on unexposed-donor CD4+ T cells. This CDR3 region has 13 residues. The V end was cut by 1 base, the J end by 4 bases, with 7 bases between. Germline V lookup: CDR1 SGHDN, CDR2 FVKESK. Assay used: immunoSEQ multiplex PCR; TCRdb lists only in-frame clones, some missing. The sample contains 25,000 or so clones, over 65% of which appear only once. A remark on this clone: Its target is unknown.

This TCR was sampled from a human donor in good health. V usage is TRBV14 and J usage is TRBJ2-5, with D perhaps matching TRBD1 (5 bases). The specimen was CD4+ T cells from PBMCs, cultured in vitro. The CDR3 is CASSQGGTETQYF. As DNA, the CDR3 is TGTGCCAGCAGCCAAGGGGGCACAGAGACCCAGTACTTC.